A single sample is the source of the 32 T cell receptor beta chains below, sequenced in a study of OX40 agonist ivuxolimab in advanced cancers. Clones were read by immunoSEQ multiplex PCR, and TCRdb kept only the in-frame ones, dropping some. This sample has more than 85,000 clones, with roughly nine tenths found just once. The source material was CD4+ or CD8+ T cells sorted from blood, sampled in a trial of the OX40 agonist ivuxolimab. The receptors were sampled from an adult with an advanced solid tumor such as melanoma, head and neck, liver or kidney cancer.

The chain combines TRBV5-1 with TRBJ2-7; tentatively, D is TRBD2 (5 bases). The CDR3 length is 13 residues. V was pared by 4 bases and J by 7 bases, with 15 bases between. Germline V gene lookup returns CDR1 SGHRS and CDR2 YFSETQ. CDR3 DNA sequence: TGCGCCAGCAGCCAAGGTACCCGGGATGAGCAGTACTTC. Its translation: CASSQGTRDEQYF.

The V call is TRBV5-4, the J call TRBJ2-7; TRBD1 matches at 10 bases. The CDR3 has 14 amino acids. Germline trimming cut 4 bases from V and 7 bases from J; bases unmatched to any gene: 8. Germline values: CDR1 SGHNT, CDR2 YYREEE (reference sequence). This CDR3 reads CASSGDRGNGEQYF. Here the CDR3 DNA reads TGTGCCAGCAGCGGGGACAGGGGAAATGGGGAGCAGTACTTC.

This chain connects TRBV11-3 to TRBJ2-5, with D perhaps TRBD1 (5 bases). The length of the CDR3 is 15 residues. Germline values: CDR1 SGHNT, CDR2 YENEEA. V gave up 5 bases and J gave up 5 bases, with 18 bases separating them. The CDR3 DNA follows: TGTGCCAGCAGCACATCCTCGGCGGCAGGGGAGACCCAGTACTTC. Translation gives CASSTSSAAGETQYF.

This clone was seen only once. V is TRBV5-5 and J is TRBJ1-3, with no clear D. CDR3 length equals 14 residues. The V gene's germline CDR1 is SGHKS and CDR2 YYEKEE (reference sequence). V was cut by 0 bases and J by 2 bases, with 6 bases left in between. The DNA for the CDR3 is TGTGCCAGCAGCTTGGCCGGTGCTGGAAACACCATATATTTT. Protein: CASSLAGAGNTIYF. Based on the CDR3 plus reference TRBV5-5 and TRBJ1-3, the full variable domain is DAGVTQSPTHLIKTRGQQVTLRCSPISGHKSVSWYQQVLGQGPQFIFQYYEKEERGRGNFPDRFSARQFPNYSSELNVNALLLGDSALYLCASSLAGAGNTIYFGEGSWLTVV.

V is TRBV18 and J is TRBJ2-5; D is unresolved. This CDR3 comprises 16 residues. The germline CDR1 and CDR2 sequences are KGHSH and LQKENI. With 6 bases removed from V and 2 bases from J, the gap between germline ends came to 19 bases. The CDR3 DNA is TGTGCCAGCTCCATGGCGCCGGCTACCGGACAAGAGACCCAGTACTTC. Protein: CASSMAPATGQETQYF.

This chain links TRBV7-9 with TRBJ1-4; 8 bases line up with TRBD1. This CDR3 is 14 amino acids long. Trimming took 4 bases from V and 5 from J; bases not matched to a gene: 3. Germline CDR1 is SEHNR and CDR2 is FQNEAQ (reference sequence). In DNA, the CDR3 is TGTGCCAGCAGCTCACAGGGGGGAAATGAAAAACTGTTTTTT. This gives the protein CASSSQGGNEKLFF.

CDR3 in amino acids: CASSYGRERGSEQYF. CDR3 coding DNA: TGTGCCAGCAGTTACGGACGGGAAAGAGGCAGTGAGCAGTACTTC. V and J are TRBV6-5 and TRBJ2-7, with D perhaps TRBD2 (5 bases). This CDR3 contains 15 residues. The germline V and J ends were trimmed by 2 bases and 7 bases, with 18 bases remaining between them. The germline V gene has CDR1 MNHEY and CDR2 SVGAGI.

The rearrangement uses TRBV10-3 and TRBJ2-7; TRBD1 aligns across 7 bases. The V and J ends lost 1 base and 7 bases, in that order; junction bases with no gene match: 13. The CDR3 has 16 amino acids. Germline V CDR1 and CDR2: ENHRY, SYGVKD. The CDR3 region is CAISELQGTGEREQYF. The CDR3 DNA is TGTGCCATCAGTGAGTTACAGGGCACAGGGGAGAGGGAGCAGTACTTC.

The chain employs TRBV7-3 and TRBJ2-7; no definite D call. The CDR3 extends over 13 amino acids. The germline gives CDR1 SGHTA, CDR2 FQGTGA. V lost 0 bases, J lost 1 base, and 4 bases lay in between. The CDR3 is CASSLTQSYEQYF. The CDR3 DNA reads TGTGCCAGCAGCTTAACTCAGTCCTACGAGCAGTACTTC.

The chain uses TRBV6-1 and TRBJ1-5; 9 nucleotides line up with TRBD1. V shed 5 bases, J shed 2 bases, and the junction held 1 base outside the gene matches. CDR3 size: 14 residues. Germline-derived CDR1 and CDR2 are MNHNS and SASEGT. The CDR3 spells CASSRTGGNQPQHF. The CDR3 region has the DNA TGTGCCAGCAGTCGGACAGGGGGCAATCAGCCCCAGCATTTT.

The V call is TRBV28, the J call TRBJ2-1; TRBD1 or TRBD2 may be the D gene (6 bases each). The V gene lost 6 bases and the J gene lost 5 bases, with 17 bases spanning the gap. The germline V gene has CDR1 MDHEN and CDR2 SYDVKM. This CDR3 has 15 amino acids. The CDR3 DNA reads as TGTGCCAGCAGCCCCTACGGAGGGGGGCACAATGAGCAGTTCTTC. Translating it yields CASSPYGGGHNEQFF.

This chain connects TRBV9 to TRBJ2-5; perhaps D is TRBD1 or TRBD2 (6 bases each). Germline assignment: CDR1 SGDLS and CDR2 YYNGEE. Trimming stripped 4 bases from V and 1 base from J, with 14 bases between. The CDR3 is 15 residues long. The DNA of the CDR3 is TGTGCCAGCAGCCAAAGCAGGGGAGGCCAAGAGACCCAGTACTTC. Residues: CASSQSRGGQETQYF.

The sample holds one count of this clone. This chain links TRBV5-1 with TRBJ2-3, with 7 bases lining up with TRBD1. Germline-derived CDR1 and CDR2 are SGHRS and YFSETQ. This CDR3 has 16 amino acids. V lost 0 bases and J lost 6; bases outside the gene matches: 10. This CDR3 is CASSLEWGRGTDTQYF. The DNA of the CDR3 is TGCGCCAGCAGCTTGGAGTGGGGCAGGGGGACGGATACGCAGTATTTT.

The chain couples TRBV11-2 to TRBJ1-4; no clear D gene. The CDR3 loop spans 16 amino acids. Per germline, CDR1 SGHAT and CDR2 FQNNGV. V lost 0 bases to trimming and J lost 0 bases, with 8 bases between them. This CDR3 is CASSLDRSSTNEKLFF. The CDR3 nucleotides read TGTGCCAGCAGCTTAGATCGGTCTTCAACTAATGAAAAACTGTTTTTT. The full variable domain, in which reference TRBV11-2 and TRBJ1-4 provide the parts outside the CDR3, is EAGVAQSPRYKIIEKRQSVAFWCNPISGHATLYWYQQILGQGPKLLIQFQNNGVVDDSQLPKDRFSAERLKGVDSTLKIQPAKLEDSAVYLCASSLDRSSTNEKLFFGSGTQLSVL.

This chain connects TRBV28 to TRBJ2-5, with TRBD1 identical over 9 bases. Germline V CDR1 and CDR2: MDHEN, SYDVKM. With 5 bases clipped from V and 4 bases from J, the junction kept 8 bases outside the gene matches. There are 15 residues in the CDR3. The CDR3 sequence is CASSPRQGERETQYF. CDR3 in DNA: TGTGCCAGCAGTCCACGACAGGGGGAGAGAGAGACCCAGTACTTC. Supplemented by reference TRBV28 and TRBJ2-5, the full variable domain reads DVKVTQSSRYLVKRTGEKVFLECVQDMDHENMFWYRQDPGLGLRLIYFSYDVKMKEKGDIPEGYSVSREKKERFSLILESASTNQTSMYLCASSPRQGERETQYFGPGTRLLVL.

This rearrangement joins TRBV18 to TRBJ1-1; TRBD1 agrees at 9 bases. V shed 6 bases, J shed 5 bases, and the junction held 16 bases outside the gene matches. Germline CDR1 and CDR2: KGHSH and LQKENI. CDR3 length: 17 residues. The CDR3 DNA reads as TGTGCCAGCTCGGGGATTCCGGGACAGGGCGGACGAACTGAAGCTTTCTTT. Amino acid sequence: CASSGIPGQGGRTEAFF.

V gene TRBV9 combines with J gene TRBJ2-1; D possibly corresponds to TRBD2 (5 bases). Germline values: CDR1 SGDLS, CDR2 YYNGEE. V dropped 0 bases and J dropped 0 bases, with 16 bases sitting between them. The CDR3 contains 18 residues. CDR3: CASSVEDSAYSSYNEQFF. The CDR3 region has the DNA TGTGCCAGCAGCGTAGAGGATAGCGCCTACAGCTCCTACAATGAGCAGTTCTTC.

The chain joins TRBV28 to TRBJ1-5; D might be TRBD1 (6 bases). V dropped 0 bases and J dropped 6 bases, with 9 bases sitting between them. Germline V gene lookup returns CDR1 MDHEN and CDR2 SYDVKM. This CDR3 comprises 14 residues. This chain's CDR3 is CASSLWQGSQPQHF. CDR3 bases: TGTGCCAGCAGTTTATGGCAGGGGAGTCAGCCCCAGCATTTT.

CDR3 sequence: CASTDRTSAQSSEQYF. The CDR3 DNA reads as TGTGCCAGCACCGACCGGACTAGCGCCCAGTCGAGCGAGCAGTACTTC. V usage is TRBV7-8 and J usage is TRBJ2-5, with TRBD2 identical over 9 bases. The DNA matches TRBJ2-7 better at its end, which makes the J call doubtful. The V gene's germline CDR1 is SGHVS and CDR2 FQNEAQ. The CDR3 length is 16 residues.

The CDR3 bases are TGCGCCAGCACTTATGGGCAGACAGGCAATGAGCAGTTCTTC. It yields the protein CASTYGQTGNEQFF. This chain joins TRBV5-1 and TRBJ2-1; a possible D gene is TRBD1 (6 bases). Germline V gene sequence: CDR1 SGHRS, CDR2 YFSETQ. V lost 6 bases, J lost 6 bases, and 16 bases lay in between. The CDR3 runs to 14 residues.

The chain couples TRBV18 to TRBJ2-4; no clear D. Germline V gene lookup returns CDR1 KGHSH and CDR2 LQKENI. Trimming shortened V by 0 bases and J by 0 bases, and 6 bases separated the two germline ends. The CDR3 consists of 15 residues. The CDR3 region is CASSPPNTAKNIQYF. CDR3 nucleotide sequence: TGTGCCAGCTCACCACCCAACACAGCCAAAAACATTCAGTACTTC.

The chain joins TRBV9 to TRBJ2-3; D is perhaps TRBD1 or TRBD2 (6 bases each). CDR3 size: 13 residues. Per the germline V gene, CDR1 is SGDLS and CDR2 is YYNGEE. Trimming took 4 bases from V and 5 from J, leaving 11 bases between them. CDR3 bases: TGTGCCAGCAGCTTAGGGGGGCAAGATACGCAGTATTTT. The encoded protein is CASSLGGQDTQYF. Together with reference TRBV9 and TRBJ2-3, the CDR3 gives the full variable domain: DSGVTQTPKHLITATGQRVTLRCSPRSGDLSVYWYQQSLDQGLQFLIQYYNGEERAKGNILERFSAQQFPDLHSELNLSSLELGDSALYFCASSLGGQDTQYFGPGTRLTVL.

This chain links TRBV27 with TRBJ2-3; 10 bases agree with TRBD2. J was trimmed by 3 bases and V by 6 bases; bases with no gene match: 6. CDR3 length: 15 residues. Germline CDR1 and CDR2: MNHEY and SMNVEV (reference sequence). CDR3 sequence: CASRMGLALTDTQYF. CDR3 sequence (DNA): TGTGCCAGCAGGATGGGACTAGCGCTTACAGATACGCAGTATTTT.

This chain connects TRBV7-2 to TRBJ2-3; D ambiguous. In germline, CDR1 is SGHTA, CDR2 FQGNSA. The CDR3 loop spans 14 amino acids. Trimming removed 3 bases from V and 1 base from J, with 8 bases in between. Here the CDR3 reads CASSLGWGTDTQYF. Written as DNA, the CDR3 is TGTGCCAGCAGCTTGGGGTGGGGCACAGATACGCAGTATTTT.

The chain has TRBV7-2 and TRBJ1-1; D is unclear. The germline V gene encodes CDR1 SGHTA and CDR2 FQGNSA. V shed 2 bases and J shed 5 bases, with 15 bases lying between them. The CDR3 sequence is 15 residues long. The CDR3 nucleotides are TGTGCCAGCAGCTTAAGTTTAGGGATGGGGACTGAAGCTTTCTTT. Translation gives CASSLSLGMGTEAFF.

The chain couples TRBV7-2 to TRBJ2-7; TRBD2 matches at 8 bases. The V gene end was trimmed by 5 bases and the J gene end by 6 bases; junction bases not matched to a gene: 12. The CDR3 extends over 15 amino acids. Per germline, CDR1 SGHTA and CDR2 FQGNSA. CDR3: CASSPLAGGLGEQYF. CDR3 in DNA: TGTGCCAGCAGCCCTTTGGCGGGGGGCCTGGGCGAGCAGTACTTC.

As DNA, the CDR3 is TGTGCCAGCAGCCCTAGGACAGGGGGTACACAGCCCCAGCATTTT. Translating gives CASSPRTGGTQPQHF. The rearrangement links TRBV7-2 to TRBJ1-5; 10 nucleotides align to TRBD1. Germline trimming cut 5 bases from V and 7 bases from J; bases unmatched to any gene: 8. The CDR3 sequence is 15 residues long. Germline lookup yields CDR1 SGHTA and CDR2 FQGNSA.

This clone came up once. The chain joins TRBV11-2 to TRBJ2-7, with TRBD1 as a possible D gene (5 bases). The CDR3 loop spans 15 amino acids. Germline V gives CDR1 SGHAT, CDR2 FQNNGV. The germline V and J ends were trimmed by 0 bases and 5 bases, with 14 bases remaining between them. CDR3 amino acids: CASSLDPARVDEQYF. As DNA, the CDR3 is TGTGCCAGCAGCTTAGATCCCGCCAGGGTAGACGAGCAGTACTTC.

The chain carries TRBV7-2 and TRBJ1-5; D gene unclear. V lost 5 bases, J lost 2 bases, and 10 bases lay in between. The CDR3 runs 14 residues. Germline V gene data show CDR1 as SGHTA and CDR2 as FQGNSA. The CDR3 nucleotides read TGTGCCAGCAGCACCAAGTTTGGCAATCAGCCCCAGCATTTT. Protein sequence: CASSTKFGNQPQHF.

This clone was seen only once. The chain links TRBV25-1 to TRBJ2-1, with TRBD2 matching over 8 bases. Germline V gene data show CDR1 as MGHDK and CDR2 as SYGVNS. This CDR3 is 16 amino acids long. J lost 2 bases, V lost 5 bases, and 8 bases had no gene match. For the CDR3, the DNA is TGTGCCAGCAGTACCTGGGCGGGAGGACCCTACAATGAGCAGTTCTTC. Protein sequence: CASSTWAGGPYNEQFF.

The CDR3 DNA reads as TGTGCCAGCAGCTTAGGACAGTCCTCTGGAAACACCATATATTTT. Its translation: CASSLGQSSGNTIYF. The chain is built from TRBV7-9 and TRBJ1-3, with a possible D match to TRBD1 (5 bases). V was trimmed by 1 base and J by 0 bases, leaving 7 bases between them. There are 15 residues in the CDR3. CDR1 SEHNR and CDR2 FQNEAQ come from the germline V gene (reference sequence). Drawing the rest from reference TRBV7-9 and TRBJ1-3, the complete variable domain is DTGVSQNPRHKITKRGQNVTFRCDPISEHNRLYWYRQTLGQGPEFLTYFQNEAQLEKSRLLSDRFSAERPKGSFSTLEIQRTEQGDSAMYLCASSLGQSSGNTIYFGEGSWLTVV.

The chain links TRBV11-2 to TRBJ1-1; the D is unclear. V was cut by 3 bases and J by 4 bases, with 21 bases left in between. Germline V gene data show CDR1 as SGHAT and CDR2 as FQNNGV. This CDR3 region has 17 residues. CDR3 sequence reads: CASSFNLRSLVGTEAFF. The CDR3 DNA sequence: TGTGCCAGCAGCTTTAACCTCCGGTCCCTTGTGGGCACTGAAGCTTTCTTT.